This T cell receptor beta chain originates from a study of blood T cell repertoires in COVID-19. The overall study: Both acute and convalescent COVID-19 samples were obtained from the United States, Italy and Spain. Nucleic acid was either cDNA or gDNA, and it came from T cells, B-cell-depleted T cells, or PBMCs.

Under the authors' procedure: Estimates of nucleated cell counts were drawn from the amplification of reference gene primers. Clones were read by immunoSEQ multiplex PCR, and TCRdb kept only the in-frame ones, dropping some. V and J calls and clone size are given by that table; D and trimming were obtained from the DNA. The sample carries about 83,000 clones, around 90% recorded once. The CDR3 extends over 14 amino acids. CDR1 SSHAT and CDR2 FNYEAQ come from the germline V gene (reference sequence). Worth noting for this clone: A junction boundary mismatches the germline segment, possibly from a read error.

The TCR comes from a woman aged 50 to 60 with active or convalescent COVID-19. What was sequenced was peripheral blood. The chain recombines TRBV7-7 with TRBJ2-3, with a weak D call TRBD2 (5 bases). CDR3 nucleotide sequence: TGTGCTAGCAGCTTAGGCTCGGGGAGTTCGACGCAGTATTTT. Its protein product is CASSLGSGSSTQYF.